The next 14 T cell receptor beta chains were all read from a single sample in a study of blood T cells in healthy people across ages. The use of a sample-barcoded 5' primer and a J-beta primer mix characterized a second PCR of roughly 7 to 11 cycles. TCRdb processed the 5' RACE reads anew with MiXCR; each CDR3 protein has one entry. The sample includes about 1.6 million distinct CDR3 sequences, 30% to 40% of them seen just once. Material for sequencing was blood. Source of these receptors: a young woman in good health.

This clonotype was seen ten or more times. V and J are TRBV20-1 and TRBJ1-6; 7 bases are a match to TRBD1. This CDR3 is built from 13 residues. Germline V lookup: CDR1 DFQATT, CDR2 SNEGSKA (reference sequence). This CDR3 reads CSARQGDNSPLHF. The CDR3 DNA sequence: TGCAGCGCCAGACAGGGAGATAATTCACCCCTCCACTTT.

This clonotype occurred a few times. The chain links TRBV15 to TRBJ1-2, with a possible D match to TRBD1 (6 bases). This CDR3 is 13 amino acids long. V shed 4 bases and J shed 4 bases, with 10 bases lying between them. The germline V gene has CDR1 LNHNV and CDR2 YYDKDF (reference sequence). The CDR3 nucleotides are TGTGCCACCAGCACAGGACAGCTCTATGGCTACACCTTC. It specifies CATSTGQLYGYTF.

The rearrangement uses TRBV2 and TRBJ1-4; no clear D gene. The germline V and J ends were trimmed by 7 bases and 3 bases, with 15 bases remaining between them. Germline loops: CDR1 SNHLY, CDR2 FYNNEI. This CDR3 is 15 amino acids long. This chain's CDR3 is CASIQGGVANEKLFF. The CDR3 nucleotides are TGTGCCAGCATTCAAGGAGGAGTAGCTAATGAAAAACTGTTTTTT.

CDR3: CASSVESTGSDEQYF. CDR3 DNA: TGTGCCAGCAGCGTAGAAAGTACAGGGTCGGACGAGCAGTACTTC. The chain links TRBV9 to TRBJ2-7, with D tentatively TRBD1 (6 bases). The CDR3 covers 15 residues. Germline CDR1 and CDR2: SGDLS and YYNGEE. Between the trimmed V and J ends, which lost 0 bases and 5 bases, there was a span of 15 bases.

The chain employs TRBV6-2 or TRBV6-3 and TRBJ2-2; TRBD1 agrees at 7 bases. V shed 4 bases, J shed 4 bases, and the junction held 9 bases outside the gene matches. The germline CDR1 and CDR2 sequences are MNHEY and SVGEGT. The CDR3 has 16 amino acids. DNA of the CDR3: TGTGCCAGCAGTTCTGGGAGACAGGGTTTCACCGGGGAGCTGTTTTTT. It yields the protein CASSSGRQGFTGELFF.

A word on this clonotype: The junction and the germline gene differ at one end; a read error may be behind it. The chain is built from TRBV19 and TRBJ2-7; D gene ambiguous. The CDR3 has 13 amino acids. From germline, CDR1 is LNHDA and CDR2 SQIVND (reference sequence). The CDR3: CASSMAVSYERYF. CDR3 sequence (DNA): TGTGCTAGTAGTATGGCAGTTTCCTACGAGCGGTACTTC.

This clonotype was seen ten or more times. The chain carries TRBV29-1 and TRBJ2-1, with D possibly being TRBD1 or TRBD2 (6 bases each). The germline CDR1 and CDR2 sequences are SQVTM and ANQGSEA. Trimming stripped 8 bases from V and 0 bases from J, with 17 bases between. The CDR3 totals 15 residues. The CDR3 loop is CSFKGGFTSYNEQFF. For the CDR3, the DNA is TGCAGCTTTAAGGGGGGCTTTACCTCCTACAATGAGCAGTTCTTC.

In regard to this clonotype: A read error is possible here, since a much larger clone lies one base away. This chain links TRBV4-1 with TRBJ2-6; D perhaps matches TRBD1 (5 bases). The CDR3 totals 18 residues. Germline-derived CDR1 and CDR2 are MGHRA and YSYEKL. CDR3 in DNA: TGCGCCAGCAGCCAAAGTGCCCAGGGTCACTCTGGGGCCAACGCCCTGACTTTC. Translating gives CASSQSAQGHSGANALTF.

This clonotype came up many times. The V and J genes are TRBV12-3 or TRBV12-4 and TRBJ1-6; D call uncertain. The CDR3 is 13 residues long. V lost 3 bases to trimming and J lost 7 bases, with 7 bases between them. CDR3 amino acids: CASSFGGNSPLHF. Written as DNA, the CDR3 is TGTGCCAGCAGTTTTGGTGGGAATTCACCCCTCCACTTT.

The rearrangement uses TRBV9 and TRBJ2-5, with 11 bases aligning to TRBD1. Germline CDR1 and CDR2: SGDLS and YYNGEE. Germline trimming cut 3 bases from V and 1 base from J; bases unmatched to any gene: 5. CDR3 size: 16 residues. In DNA, the CDR3 is TGTGCCAGCAGCGAGGGACAGGGGGAAGGCCAAGAGACCCAGTACTTC. This gives the protein CASSEGQGEGQETQYF.

V gene TRBV4-2 combines with J gene TRBJ2-1, with TRBD2 matching 11 bases. Germline CDR1 and CDR2: LGHNA and YNFKEQ. V shed 2 bases, J shed 5 bases, and the junction held 5 bases outside the gene matches. The CDR3 totals 16 residues. The CDR3 nucleotides are TGTGCCAGCAGCCAACTTACTAGCGGGAGCGACAATGAGCAGTTCTTC. It codes for CASSQLTSGSDNEQFF.

This clonotype was seen repeatedly, ten times or more. The chain links TRBV29-1 to TRBJ1-5; D remains unclear. Trimming shortened V by 7 bases and J by 4 bases, and 5 bases separated the two germline ends. This CDR3 comprises 10 residues. Germline CDR1 SQVTM, CDR2 ANQGSEA. The CDR3 sequence: CSGSNQPQHF. The CDR3 DNA follows: TGCAGCGGCTCGAATCAGCCCCAGCATTTT.

This clonotype has a handful of counts. V usage is TRBV6-5 and J usage is TRBJ2-7; tentative D call: TRBD1 (6 bases). In germline, CDR1 is MNHEY, CDR2 SVGAGI. Trimming took 8 bases from V and 2 from J, leaving 13 bases between them. The length of the CDR3 is 13 residues. The CDR3 region is CASQRTGPYEQYF. The CDR3 DNA reads as TGTGCCAGCCAGCGAACAGGGCCCTACGAGCAGTACTTC.

This clonotype was counted many times. The chain employs TRBV7-9 and TRBJ2-7; TRBD1 aligns across 7 bases. Germline values: CDR1 SEHNR, CDR2 FQNEAQ (reference sequence). The length of the CDR3 is 15 residues. V lost 2 bases, J lost 3 bases, and 7 bases stayed unmatched. CDR3 in amino acids: CASSLSWDRDYEQYF. The CDR3 coding sequence is TGTGCCAGCAGCTTATCCTGGGACAGAGACTACGAGCAGTACTTC.